The T cell receptor (beta chain) described here comes from a study of cytomegalovirus exposure and HLA in healthy donors. The wider study: In an early release, HLA-typed donors contributed tens of millions of unique TCR sequences. Study findings and constraints: Researchers reported from a later analysis that most CMV-associated TCR beta chains appeared HLA-restricted. The number of N-insertions in an Asian-associated ancestry cluster was reportedly below the roughly 660-donor mean in a later analysis.

Points on this clone: Its specificity is unknown.

Researchers ran the PCR with 60 Vbeta and 13 Jbeta primers. Only in-frame clones appear in the TCRdb table, and some are missing; sequencing was by immunoSEQ multiplex PCR. This table has roughly 130,000 clones, 70% to 90% appearing once. The CDR3 length is 13 residues. Germline V gives CDR1 KGHSH, CDR2 LQKENI. V gave up 6 bases and J gave up 3 bases, with 11 bases separating them. Sample: PBMCs. The TCR sequence derives from a boy younger than 18 in good health and CMV-seronegative. This chain connects TRBV18 to TRBJ1-1; D not resolved. The CDR3: CASSPLRDTEAFF. CDR3 DNA sequence: TGTGCCAGCTCCCCGTTGCGGGACACTGAAGCTTTCTTT.